Listed below are T cell receptor beta chains from one sample, sequenced in a study of blood T cells in healthy people across ages. TCRdb re-analysed the 5' RACE reads in MiXCR, keeping a single row per CDR3 protein. This sample has fewer than 1.5 million distinct CDR3 sequences; 42% occur once, and the top ten carry 7% to 9.5%. The sample comprised blood. Receptors originate from a woman aged 18-29 years in good health. Each CDR3 is given with its conserved first and last residue. The D gene is left open where the match is weak. Rows may omit the clone size; those that give it use once, few, many or a size class.

cdr3_aa: CASRTGGGEKLFF; cdr3_nt: TGTGCCAGCAGGACAGGGGGAGGTGAAAAACTGTTTTTT; cdr3_length: 13; v_call: TRBV28; d_call: TRBD1; clone_size: .; j_call: TRBJ1-4
cdr3_aa: CSARAGTPHNSYEQYF; cdr3_nt: TGCAGTGCTAGAGCCGGGACTCCGCATAACTCCTACGAGCAGTACTTC; cdr3_length: 16; v_call: TRBV20-1; d_call: .; clone_size: .; j_call: TRBJ2-7
cdr3_aa: CSVVGQAGELFF; cdr3_nt: TGCAGCGTGGTAGGACAGGCCGGGGAGCTGTTTTTT; cdr3_length: 12; v_call: TRBV29-1; d_call: TRBD1; clone_size: once; j_call: TRBJ2-2
cdr3_aa: CASRITGGENEQYF; cdr3_nt: TGTGCCAGCAGAATTACCGGGGGAGAAAATGAGCAGTACTTC; cdr3_length: 14; v_call: TRBV12-3/TRBV12-4; d_call: .; clone_size: .; j_call: TRBJ2-7
cdr3_aa: CSATAIYSYEQYF; cdr3_nt: TGCAGTGCCACCGCCATATACTCCTACGAGCAGTACTTC; cdr3_length: 13; v_call: TRBV20-1; d_call: .; clone_size: few; j_call: TRBJ2-7
cdr3_aa: CASSQNPDRGSYNSPLHF; cdr3_nt: TGTGCCAGCAGCCAGAACCCGGACAGGGGCTCCTATAATTCACCCCTCCACTTT; cdr3_length: 18; v_call: TRBV21-1; d_call: .; clone_size: .; j_call: TRBJ1-6
cdr3_aa: CASSQDPGIGEQFF; cdr3_nt: TGTGCCAGCAGCCAAGACCCAGGGATAGGTGAGCAGTTCTTC; cdr3_length: 14; v_call: TRBV14; d_call: .; clone_size: .; j_call: TRBJ2-1
cdr3_aa: CASRLGTMSHEQYF; cdr3_nt: TGTGCCAGCCGGTTGGGGACTATGAGTCACGAGCAGTACTTC; cdr3_length: 14; v_call: TRBV6-2/TRBV6-3; d_call: TRBD2; clone_size: .; j_call: TRBJ2-7
cdr3_aa: CASSSGSYEQFF; cdr3_nt: TGTGCCAGCTCTAGCGGGTCCTACGAGCAGTTCTTC; cdr3_length: 12; v_call: TRBV28; d_call: TRBD2; clone_size: .; j_call: TRBJ2-1
cdr3_aa: CSARTSGGSPQETQYF; cdr3_nt: TGCAGTGCTAGGACTAGCGGGGGGTCGCCGCAAGAGACCCAGTACTTC; cdr3_length: 16; v_call: TRBV20-1; d_call: TRBD2; clone_size: .; j_call: TRBJ2-5
cdr3_aa: CASSQVSGGVPVNEQFF; cdr3_nt: TGTGCCAGCAGCCAAGTTAGCGGGGGAGTCCCTGTCAATGAGCAGTTCTTC; cdr3_length: 17; v_call: TRBV3-1; d_call: TRBD2; clone_size: .; j_call: TRBJ2-1
cdr3_aa: CSANLLAGRWANEQYF; cdr3_nt: TGCAGTGCTAATTTGTTAGCGGGACGTTGGGCCAATGAGCAGTACTTC; cdr3_length: 16; v_call: TRBV20-1; d_call: TRBD2; clone_size: few; j_call: TRBJ2-7
cdr3_aa: CASRAPWGNTEAFF; cdr3_nt: TGCGCCAGCAGGGCCCCCTGGGGAAACACTGAAGCTTTCTTT; cdr3_length: 14; v_call: TRBV5-1; d_call: .; clone_size: .; j_call: TRBJ1-1
cdr3_aa: CASTPRGGSGYTF; cdr3_nt: TGTGCCAGCACTCCACGGGGGGGTTCGGGCTACACCTTC; cdr3_length: 13; v_call: TRBV27; d_call: .; clone_size: .; j_call: TRBJ1-2
cdr3_aa: CASGASDGKETQYF; cdr3_nt: TGTGCCAGCGGGGCCTCGGACGGAAAAGAGACCCAGTACTTC; cdr3_length: 14; v_call: TRBV12-3/TRBV12-4; d_call: .; clone_size: .; j_call: TRBJ2-5
cdr3_aa: CASSFLGAARRGYSTYEQYF; cdr3_nt: TGCGCCAGCAGCTTTCTTGGAGCGGCGCGGCGCGGTTATTCCACCTACGAGCAGTACTTC; cdr3_length: 20; v_call: TRBV5-1; d_call: .; clone_size: .; j_call: TRBJ2-7
cdr3_aa: CASSVTLDVPQAFF; cdr3_nt: TGTGCCAGCAGCGTAACCCTGGACGTTCCGCAGGCTTTCTTT; cdr3_length: 14; v_call: TRBV3-1; d_call: .; clone_size: .; j_call: TRBJ1-1
cdr3_aa: CAWSVRQARGNYGYTF; cdr3_nt: TGTGCCTGGAGTGTACGGCAGGCCCGGGGGAACTATGGCTACACCTTC; cdr3_length: 16; v_call: TRBV30; d_call: .; clone_size: .; j_call: TRBJ1-2
cdr3_aa: CASSLVTSSGANVLTF; cdr3_nt: TGTGCCAGCAGCTTGGTAACCTCTTCTGGGGCCAACGTCCTGACTTTC; cdr3_length: 16; v_call: TRBV7-8; d_call: .; clone_size: .; j_call: TRBJ2-6
cdr3_aa: CASSLWRVLSGNTIYF; cdr3_nt: TGTGCCAGCAGTTTATGGCGAGTTCTCTCTGGAAACACCATATATTTT; cdr3_length: 16; v_call: TRBV12-3/TRBV12-4; d_call: .; clone_size: .; j_call: TRBJ1-3
cdr3_aa: CASSKTGYQPQHF; cdr3_nt: TGTGCCAGCAGCAAGACAGGATATCAGCCCCAGCATTTT; cdr3_length: 13; v_call: TRBV7-8; d_call: .; clone_size: few; j_call: TRBJ1-5
cdr3_aa: CASSQEILGGNEQFF; cdr3_nt: TGTGCCAGCAGCCAAGAGATCCTGGGGGGCAATGAGCAGTTCTTC; cdr3_length: 15; v_call: TRBV3-1; d_call: .; clone_size: .; j_call: TRBJ2-1
cdr3_aa: CASSPVGVTYEQYF; cdr3_nt: TGTGCCAGCAGCCCCGTAGGGGTCACCTACGAGCAGTACTTC; cdr3_length: 14; v_call: TRBV28; d_call: .; clone_size: .; j_call: TRBJ2-7
cdr3_aa: CASSEIFGGLAVQYEQYF; cdr3_nt: TGTGCCAGCAGTGAAATCTTCGGGGGACTAGCGGTACAATACGAGCAGTACTTC; cdr3_length: 18; v_call: TRBV2; d_call: TRBD2; clone_size: .; j_call: TRBJ2-7
cdr3_aa: CACSQGSDRTFSYEQYF; cdr3_nt: TGTGCCTGCAGCCAAGGGAGCGACCGGACTTTTTCCTACGAGCAGTACTTC; cdr3_length: 17; v_call: TRBV14; d_call: .; clone_size: .; j_call: TRBJ2-7
cdr3_aa: CASSESGRGDYEQYF; cdr3_nt: TGCGCCAGCAGCGAAAGTGGCCGGGGGGACTACGAGCAGTACTTC; cdr3_length: 15; v_call: TRBV4-1; d_call: TRBD2; clone_size: few; j_call: TRBJ2-7
cdr3_aa: CASSSPGQGVWGYTF; cdr3_nt: TGTGCCAGCAGTTCCCCGGGACAGGGGGTCTGGGGCTACACCTTC; cdr3_length: 15; v_call: TRBV12-3/TRBV12-4; d_call: TRBD1; clone_size: once; j_call: TRBJ1-2
cdr3_aa: CASSVSTAYEQYF; cdr3_nt: TGTGCCAGCAGTGTATCGACAGCCTACGAGCAGTACTTC; cdr3_length: 13; v_call: TRBV27; d_call: .; clone_size: few; j_call: TRBJ2-7
cdr3_aa: CASRVDRAPYEQYF; cdr3_nt: TGTGCCAGCAGGGTCGACAGGGCCCCCTACGAGCAGTACTTC; cdr3_length: 14; v_call: TRBV12-3/TRBV12-4; d_call: TRBD1; clone_size: .; j_call: TRBJ2-7
cdr3_aa: CASSVAPAGGPSGTQYF; cdr3_nt: TGTGCCAGCAGCGTAGCTCCAGCGGGGGGGCCATCGGGTACGCAGTATTTT; cdr3_length: 17; v_call: TRBV9; d_call: TRBD2; clone_size: .; j_call: TRBJ2-3
cdr3_aa: CTTGLQGGDQPQHF; cdr3_nt: TGTACCACCGGTTTGCAGGGGGGGGATCAGCCCCAGCATTTT; cdr3_length: 14; v_call: TRBV10-3; d_call: TRBD1; clone_size: .; j_call: TRBJ1-5
cdr3_aa: CASSQEYGTSFYEQYF; cdr3_nt: TGCGCCAGCAGCCAAGAGTACGGAACCTCCTTTTACGAGCAGTACTTC; cdr3_length: 16; v_call: TRBV4-1; d_call: .; clone_size: many; j_call: TRBJ2-7
cdr3_aa: CASSLGAPTDTQYF; cdr3_nt: TGTGCCAGCAGCTTGGGGGCGCCTACAGATACGCAGTATTTT; cdr3_length: 14; v_call: TRBV27; d_call: .; clone_size: .; j_call: TRBJ2-3
cdr3_aa: CASSVSANGPYEQYF; cdr3_nt: TGTGCCAGCAGCGTTAGCGCGAATGGGCCCTACGAGCAGTACTTC; cdr3_length: 15; v_call: TRBV7-2; d_call: .; clone_size: .; j_call: TRBJ2-7
cdr3_aa: CASSEARAGSGNQPQHF; cdr3_nt: TGTGCCAGCAGTGAGGCCCGGGCAGGGAGCGGCAATCAGCCCCAGCATTTT; cdr3_length: 17; v_call: TRBV28; d_call: .; clone_size: .; j_call: TRBJ1-5